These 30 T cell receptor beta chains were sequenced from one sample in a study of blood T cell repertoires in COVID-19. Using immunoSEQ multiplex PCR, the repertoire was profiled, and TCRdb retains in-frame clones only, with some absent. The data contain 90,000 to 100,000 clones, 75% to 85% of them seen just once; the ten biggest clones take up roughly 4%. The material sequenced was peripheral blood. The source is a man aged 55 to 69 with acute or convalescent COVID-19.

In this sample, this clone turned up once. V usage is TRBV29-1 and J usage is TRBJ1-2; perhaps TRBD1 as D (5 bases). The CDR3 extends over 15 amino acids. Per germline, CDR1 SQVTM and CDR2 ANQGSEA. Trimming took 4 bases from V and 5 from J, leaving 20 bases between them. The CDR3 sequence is CSVAEGLRINYGYTF. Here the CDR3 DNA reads TGCAGCGTTGCGGAGGGGCTCAGAATTAATTATGGCTACACCTTC. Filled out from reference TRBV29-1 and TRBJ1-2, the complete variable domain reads SAVISQKPSRDICQRGTSLTIQCQVDSQVTMMFWYRQQPGQSLTLIATANQGSEATYESGFVIDKFPISRPNLTFSTLTVSNMSPEDSSIYLCSVAEGLRINYGYTFGSGTRLTVV.

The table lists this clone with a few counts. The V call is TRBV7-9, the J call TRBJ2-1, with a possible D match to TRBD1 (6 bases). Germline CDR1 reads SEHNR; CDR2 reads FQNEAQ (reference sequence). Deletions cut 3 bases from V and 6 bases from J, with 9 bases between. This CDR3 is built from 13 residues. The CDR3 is CASSFAGANEQFF. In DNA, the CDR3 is TGTGCCAGCAGCTTTGCAGGGGCCAATGAGCAGTTCTTC.

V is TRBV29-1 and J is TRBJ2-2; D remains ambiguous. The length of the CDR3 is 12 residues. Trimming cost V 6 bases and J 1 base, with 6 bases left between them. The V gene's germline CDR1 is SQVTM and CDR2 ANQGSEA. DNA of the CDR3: TGCAGCGTCCTACGGAACACCGGGGAGCTGTTTTTT. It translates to CSVLRNTGELFF.

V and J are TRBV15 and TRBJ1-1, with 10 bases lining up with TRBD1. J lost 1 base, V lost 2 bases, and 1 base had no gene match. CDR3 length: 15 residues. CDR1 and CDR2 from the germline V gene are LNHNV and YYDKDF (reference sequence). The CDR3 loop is CATSRWTGGNTEAFF. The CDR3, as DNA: TGTGCCACCAGCAGATGGACAGGGGGGAACACTGAAGCTTTCTTT.

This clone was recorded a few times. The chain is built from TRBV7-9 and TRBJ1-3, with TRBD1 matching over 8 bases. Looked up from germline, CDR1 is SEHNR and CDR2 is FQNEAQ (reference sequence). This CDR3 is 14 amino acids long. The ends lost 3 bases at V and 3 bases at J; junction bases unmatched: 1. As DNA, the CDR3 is TGTGCCAGCAGCTTTACAGGGGGTGGAAACACCATATATTTT. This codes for CASSFTGGGNTIYF.

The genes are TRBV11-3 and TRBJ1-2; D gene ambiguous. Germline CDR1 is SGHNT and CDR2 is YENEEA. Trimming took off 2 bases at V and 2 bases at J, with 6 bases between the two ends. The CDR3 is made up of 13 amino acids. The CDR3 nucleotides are TGTGCCAGCAGCTTACGAGGGAACTATGGCTACACCTTC. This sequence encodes CASSLRGNYGYTF.

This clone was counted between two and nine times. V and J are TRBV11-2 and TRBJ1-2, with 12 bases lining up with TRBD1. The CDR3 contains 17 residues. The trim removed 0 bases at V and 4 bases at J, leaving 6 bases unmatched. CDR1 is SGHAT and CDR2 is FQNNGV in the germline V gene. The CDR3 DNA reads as TGTGCCAGCAGCTTAGATCGGGACAGGGGGCTTTTCTATGGCTACACCTTC. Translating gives CASSLDRDRGLFYGYTF.

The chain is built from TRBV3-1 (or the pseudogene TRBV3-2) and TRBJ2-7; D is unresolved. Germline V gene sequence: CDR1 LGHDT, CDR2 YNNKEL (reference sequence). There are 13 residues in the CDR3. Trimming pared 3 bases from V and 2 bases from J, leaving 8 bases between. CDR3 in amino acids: CASSQVEAYEQYF. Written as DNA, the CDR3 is TGTGCCAGCAGCCAGGTCGAGGCCTACGAGCAGTACTTC.

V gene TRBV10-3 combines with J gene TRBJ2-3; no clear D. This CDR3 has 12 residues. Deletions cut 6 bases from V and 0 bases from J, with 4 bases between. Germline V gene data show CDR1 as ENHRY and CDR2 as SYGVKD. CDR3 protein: CAIRASTDTQYF. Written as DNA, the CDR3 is TGTGCCATCAGGGCTAGCACAGATACGCAGTATTTT.

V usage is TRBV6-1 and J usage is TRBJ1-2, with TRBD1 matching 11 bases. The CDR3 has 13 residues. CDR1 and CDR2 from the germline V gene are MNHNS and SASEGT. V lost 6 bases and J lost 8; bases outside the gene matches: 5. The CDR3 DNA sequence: TGTGCCAGCAGCCAGGACAGGGGGCACGGCTACACCTTC. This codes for CASSQDRGHGYTF.

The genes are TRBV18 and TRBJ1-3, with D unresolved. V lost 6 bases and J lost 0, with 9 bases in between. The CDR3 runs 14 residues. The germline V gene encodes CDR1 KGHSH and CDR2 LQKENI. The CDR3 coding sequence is TGTGCCAGCTCCCTGGTGAGCTCTGGAAACACCATATATTTT. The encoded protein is CASSLVSSGNTIYF.

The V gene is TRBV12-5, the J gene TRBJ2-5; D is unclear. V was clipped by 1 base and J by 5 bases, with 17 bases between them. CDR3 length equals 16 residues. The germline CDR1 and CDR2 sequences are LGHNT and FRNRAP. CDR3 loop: CASGLAASALAETQYF. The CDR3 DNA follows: TGTGCTAGTGGTTTGGCTGCTAGTGCTTTGGCGGAGACCCAGTACTTC.

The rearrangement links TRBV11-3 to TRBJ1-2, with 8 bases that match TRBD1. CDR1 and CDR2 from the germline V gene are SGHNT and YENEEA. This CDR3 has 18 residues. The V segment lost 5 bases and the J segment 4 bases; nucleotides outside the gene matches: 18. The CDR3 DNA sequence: TGTGCCAGCAGCCACGGACAGGGAGGTTCCTCCAAACCCTATGGCTACACCTTC. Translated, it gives CASSHGQGGSSKPYGYTF.

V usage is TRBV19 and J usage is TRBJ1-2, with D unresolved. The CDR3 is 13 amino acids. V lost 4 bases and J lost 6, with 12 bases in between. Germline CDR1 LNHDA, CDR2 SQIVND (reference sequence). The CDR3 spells CASSTGELNGYTF. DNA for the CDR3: TGTGCCAGTAGTACCGGAGAGCTGAATGGCTACACCTTC.

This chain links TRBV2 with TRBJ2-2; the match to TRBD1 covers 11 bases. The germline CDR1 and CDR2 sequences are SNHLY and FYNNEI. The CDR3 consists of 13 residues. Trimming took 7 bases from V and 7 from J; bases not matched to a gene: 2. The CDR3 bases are TGTGCCAGCAAGGGACAGGGGGACGGGGAGCTGTTTTTT. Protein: CASKGQGDGELFF.

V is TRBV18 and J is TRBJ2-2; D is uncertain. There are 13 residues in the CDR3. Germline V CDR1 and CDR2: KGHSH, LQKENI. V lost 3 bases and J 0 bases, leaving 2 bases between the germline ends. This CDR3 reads CASSPANTGELFF. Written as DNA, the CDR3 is TGTGCCAGCTCACCCGCGAACACCGGGGAGCTGTTTTTT.

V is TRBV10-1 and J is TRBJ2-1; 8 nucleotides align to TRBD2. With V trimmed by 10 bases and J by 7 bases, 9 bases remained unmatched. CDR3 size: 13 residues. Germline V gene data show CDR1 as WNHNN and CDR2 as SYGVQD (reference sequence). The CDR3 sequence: CATRIPGGNEQFF. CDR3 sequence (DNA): TGCGCCACCCGGATCCCGGGGGGGAATGAGCAGTTCTTC.

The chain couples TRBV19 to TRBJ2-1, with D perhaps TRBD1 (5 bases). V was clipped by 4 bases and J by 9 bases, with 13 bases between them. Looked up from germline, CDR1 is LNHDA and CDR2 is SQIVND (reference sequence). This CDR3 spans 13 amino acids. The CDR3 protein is CASSTHQGGEQFF. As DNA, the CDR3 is TGTGCCAGTAGTACTCACCAGGGCGGTGAGCAGTTCTTC.

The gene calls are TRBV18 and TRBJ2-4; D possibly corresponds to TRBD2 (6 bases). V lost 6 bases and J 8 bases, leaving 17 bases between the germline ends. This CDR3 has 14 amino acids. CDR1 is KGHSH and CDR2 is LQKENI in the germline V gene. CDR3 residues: CASSPSWRGDIQYF. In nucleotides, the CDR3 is TGTGCCAGCTCTCCCTCGTGGAGGGGAGACATTCAGTACTTC.

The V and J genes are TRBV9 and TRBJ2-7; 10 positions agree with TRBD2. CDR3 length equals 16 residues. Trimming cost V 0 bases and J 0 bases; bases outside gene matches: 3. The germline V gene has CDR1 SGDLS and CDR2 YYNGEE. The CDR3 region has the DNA TGTGCCAGCAGCGTAGCCGTAGCGGGGGGCTCCTACGAGCAGTACTTC. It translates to CASSVAVAGGSYEQYF.

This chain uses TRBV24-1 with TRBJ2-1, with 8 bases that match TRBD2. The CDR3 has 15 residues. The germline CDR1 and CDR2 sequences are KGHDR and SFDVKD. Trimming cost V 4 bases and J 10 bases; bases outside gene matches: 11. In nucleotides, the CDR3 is TGTGCCACCAGTGAAGGGGACGGCGGGAGGAAGGAGCAGTTCTTC. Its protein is CATSEGDGGRKEQFF.

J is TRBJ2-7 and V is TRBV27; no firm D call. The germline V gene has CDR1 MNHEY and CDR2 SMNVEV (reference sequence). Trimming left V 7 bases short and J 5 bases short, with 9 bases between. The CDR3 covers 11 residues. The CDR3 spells CASIPSDEQYF. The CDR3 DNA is TGTGCCAGCATCCCCAGTGACGAGCAGTACTTC.

The chain's CDR3 is CASSLVVGGEQFF. CDR3 nucleotides: TGCGCCAGCAGCTTGGTTGTGGGCGGGGAGCAGTTCTTC. The chain carries TRBV5-1 and TRBJ2-1; possible D gene TRBD2, 5 bases. V was trimmed by 0 bases and J by 10 bases, leaving 11 bases between them. The CDR3 runs to 13 residues. The germline V gene has CDR1 SGHRS and CDR2 YFSETQ. The full variable domain, with the rest looked up from reference TRBV5-1 and TRBJ2-1, is KAGVTQTPRYLIKTRGQQVTLSCSPISGHRSVSWYQQTPGQGLQFLFEYFSETQRNKGNFPGRFSGRQFSNSRSEMNVSTLELGDSALYLCASSLVVGGEQFFGPGTRLTVL.

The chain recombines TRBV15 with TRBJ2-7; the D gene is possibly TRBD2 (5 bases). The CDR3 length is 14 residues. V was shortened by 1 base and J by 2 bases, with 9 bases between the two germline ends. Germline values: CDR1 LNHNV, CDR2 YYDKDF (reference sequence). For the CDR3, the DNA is TGTGCCACCAGCAGAGGGGGAGTCGCCTACGAGCAGTACGTC. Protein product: CATSRGGVAYEQYV.

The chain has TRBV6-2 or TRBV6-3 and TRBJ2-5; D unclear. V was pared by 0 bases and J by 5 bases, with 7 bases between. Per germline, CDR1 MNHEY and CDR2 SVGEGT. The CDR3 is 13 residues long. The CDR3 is CASSYSREETQYF. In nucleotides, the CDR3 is TGTGCCAGCAGTTACTCGAGAGAGGAGACCCAGTACTTC.

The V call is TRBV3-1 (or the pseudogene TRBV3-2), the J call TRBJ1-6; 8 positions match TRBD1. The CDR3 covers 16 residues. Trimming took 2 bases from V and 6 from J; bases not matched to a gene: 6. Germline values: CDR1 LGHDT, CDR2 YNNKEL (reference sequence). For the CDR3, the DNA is TGTGCCAGCAGCCAAAGACAGGGGCGCGGTAATTCACCCCTCCACTTT. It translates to CASSQRQGRGNSPLHF.

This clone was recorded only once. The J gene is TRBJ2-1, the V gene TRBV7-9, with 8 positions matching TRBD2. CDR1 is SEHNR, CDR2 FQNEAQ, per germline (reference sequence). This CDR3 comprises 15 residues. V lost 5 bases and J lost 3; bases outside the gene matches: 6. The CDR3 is CASSPMSGSYNEQFF. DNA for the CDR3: TGTGCCAGCAGCCCGATGAGCGGGAGCTACAATGAGCAGTTCTTC.

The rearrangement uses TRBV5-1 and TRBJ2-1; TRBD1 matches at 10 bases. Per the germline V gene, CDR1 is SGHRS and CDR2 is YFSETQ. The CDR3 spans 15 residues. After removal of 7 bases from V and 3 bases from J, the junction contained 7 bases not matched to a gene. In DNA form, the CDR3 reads TGCGCCAGCGGCCCCGGGACAGGGGACTACAATGAGCAGTTCTTC. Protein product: CASGPGTGDYNEQFF.

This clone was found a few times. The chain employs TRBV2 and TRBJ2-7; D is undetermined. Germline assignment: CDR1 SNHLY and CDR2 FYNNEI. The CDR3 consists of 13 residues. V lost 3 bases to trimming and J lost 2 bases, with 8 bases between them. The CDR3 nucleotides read TGTGCCAGCAGTGATCACCCAGCCTACGAGCAGTACTTC. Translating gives CASSDHPAYEQYF. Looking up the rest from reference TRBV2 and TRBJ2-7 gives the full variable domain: EPEVTQTPSHQVTQMGQEVILRCVPISNHLYFYWYRQILGQKVEFLVSFYNNEISEKSEIFDDQFSVERPDGSNFTLKIRSTKLEDSAMYFCASSDHPAYEQYFGPGTRLTVT.

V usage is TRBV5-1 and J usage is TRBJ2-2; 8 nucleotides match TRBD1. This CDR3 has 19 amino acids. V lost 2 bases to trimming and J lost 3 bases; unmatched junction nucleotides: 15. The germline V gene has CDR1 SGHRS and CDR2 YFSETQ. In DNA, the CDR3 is TGCGCCAGCAGCTTTTGGGGCCCAGGACAGGGAAAGGACACCGGGGAGCTGTTTTTT. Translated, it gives CASSFWGPGQGKDTGELFF.